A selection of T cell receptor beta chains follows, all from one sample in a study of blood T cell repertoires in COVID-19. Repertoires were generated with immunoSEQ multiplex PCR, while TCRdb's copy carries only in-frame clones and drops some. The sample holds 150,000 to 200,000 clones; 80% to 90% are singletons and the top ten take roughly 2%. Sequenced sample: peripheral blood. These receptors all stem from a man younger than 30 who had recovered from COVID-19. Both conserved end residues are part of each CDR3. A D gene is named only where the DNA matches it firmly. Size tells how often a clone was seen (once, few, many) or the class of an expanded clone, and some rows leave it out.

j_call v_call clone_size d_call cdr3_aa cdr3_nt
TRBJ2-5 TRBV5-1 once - CASSLGEGTQYF TGCGCCAGCAGCTTAGGGGAAGGGACCCAGTACTTC
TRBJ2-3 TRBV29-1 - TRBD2 CSVGVGRTDTQYF TGCAGCGTGGGCGTCGGGAGGACAGATACGCAGTATTTT
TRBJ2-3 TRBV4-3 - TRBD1 CASSQDWTGGTDTQYF TGCGCCAGCAGCCAAGATTGGACAGGGGGCACAGATACGCAGTATTTT
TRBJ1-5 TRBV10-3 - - CAISGGGKTQPQHF TGTGCCATCAGTGGGGGGGGGAAAACTCAGCCCCAGCATTTT
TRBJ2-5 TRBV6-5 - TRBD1 CASNLDRGQETQYF TGTGCCAGCAACCTAGACAGGGGCCAAGAGACCCAGTACTTC
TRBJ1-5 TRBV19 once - CASSNAKAVEHF TGTGCCAGTAGTAATGCAAAGGCGGTAGAACATTTT
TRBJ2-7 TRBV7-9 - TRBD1 CASSSSGTGTYEQYF TGTGCCAGCAGCTCAAGTGGGACAGGCACCTACGAGCAGTACTTC
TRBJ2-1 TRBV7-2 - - CASSLDRATYNEQFF TGTGCCAGCAGCTTAGACAGGGCGACCTACAATGAGCAGTTCTTC
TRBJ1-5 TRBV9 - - CASSVGGGQPQHF TGTGCCAGCAGCGTAGGAGGAGGTCAGCCCCAGCATTTT
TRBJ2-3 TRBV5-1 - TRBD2 CASSLEASGYTDTQYF TGCGCCAGCAGCTTGGAGGCTAGCGGGTACACAGATACGCAGTATTTT
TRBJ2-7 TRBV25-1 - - CASSSPGSSYEQYF TGTGCCAGCAGTTCCCCAGGTAGCTCCTACGAGCAGTACTTC
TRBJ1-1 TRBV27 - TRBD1 CASSLTGFTEAFF TGTGCCAGCAGTCTGACAGGGTTCACTGAAGCTTTCTTT
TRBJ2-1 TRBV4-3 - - CASSQAGGLYNEQFF TGCGCCAGCAGCCAAGCCGGCGGGTTGTACAATGAGCAGTTCTTC
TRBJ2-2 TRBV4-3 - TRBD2 CASSPGLAGGTPGELFF TGCGCCAGCAGCCCGGGACTAGCGGGAGGTACCCCCGGGGAGCTGTTTTTT
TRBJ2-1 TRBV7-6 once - CASSKDSLNNEQFF TGTGCCAGCAGCAAGGACTCTCTAAACAATGAGCAGTTCTTC